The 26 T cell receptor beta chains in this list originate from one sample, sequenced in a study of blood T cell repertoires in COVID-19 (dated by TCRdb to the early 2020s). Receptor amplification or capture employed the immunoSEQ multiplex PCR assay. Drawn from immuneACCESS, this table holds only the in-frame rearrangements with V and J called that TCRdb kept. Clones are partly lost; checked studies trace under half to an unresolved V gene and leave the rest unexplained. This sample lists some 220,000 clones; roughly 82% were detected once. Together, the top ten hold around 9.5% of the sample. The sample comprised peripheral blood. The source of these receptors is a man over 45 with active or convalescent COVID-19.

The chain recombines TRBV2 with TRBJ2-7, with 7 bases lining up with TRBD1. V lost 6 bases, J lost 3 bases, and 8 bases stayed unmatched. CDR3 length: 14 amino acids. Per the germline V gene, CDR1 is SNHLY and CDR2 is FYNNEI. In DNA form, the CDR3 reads TGTGCCAGCAGCTGGACAGGCGGACACTACGAGCAGTACGTC. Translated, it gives CASSWTGGHYEQYV.

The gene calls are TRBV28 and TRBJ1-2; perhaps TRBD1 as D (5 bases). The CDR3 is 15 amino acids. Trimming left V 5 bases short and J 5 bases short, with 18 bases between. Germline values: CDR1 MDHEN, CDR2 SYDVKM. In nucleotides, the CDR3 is TGTGCCAGCAGTACCCTCTTCGACAGTAGATATGGCTACACCTTC. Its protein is CASSTLFDSRYGYTF.

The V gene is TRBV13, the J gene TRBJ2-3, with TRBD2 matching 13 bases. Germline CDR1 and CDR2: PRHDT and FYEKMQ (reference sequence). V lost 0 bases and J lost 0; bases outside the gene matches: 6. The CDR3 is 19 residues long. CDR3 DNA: TGTGCCAGCAGCTTAGGCCTTACTAGCGGGGGGGTTAGCACAGATACGCAGTATTTT. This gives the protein CASSLGLTSGGVSTDTQYF.

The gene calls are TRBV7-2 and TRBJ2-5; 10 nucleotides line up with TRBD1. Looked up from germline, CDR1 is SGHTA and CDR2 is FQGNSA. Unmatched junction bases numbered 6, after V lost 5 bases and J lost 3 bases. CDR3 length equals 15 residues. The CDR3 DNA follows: TGTGCCAGCAGCCCCTGGGGGACAGGGGAAGAGACCCAGTACTTC. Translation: CASSPWGTGEETQYF.

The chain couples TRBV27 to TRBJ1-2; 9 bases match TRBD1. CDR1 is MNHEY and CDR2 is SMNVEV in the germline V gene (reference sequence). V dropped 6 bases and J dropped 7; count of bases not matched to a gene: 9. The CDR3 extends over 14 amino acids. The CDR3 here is CASSRQGGALGYTF. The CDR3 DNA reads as TGTGCCAGCAGCAGACAGGGGGGCGCCCTTGGCTACACCTTC.

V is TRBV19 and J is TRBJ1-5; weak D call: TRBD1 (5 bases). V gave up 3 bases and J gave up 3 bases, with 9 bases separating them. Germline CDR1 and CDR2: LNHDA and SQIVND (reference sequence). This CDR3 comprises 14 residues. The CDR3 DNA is TGTGCCAGTAGTATCGGGGGGAACAATCAGCCCCAGCATTTT. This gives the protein CASSIGGNNQPQHF.

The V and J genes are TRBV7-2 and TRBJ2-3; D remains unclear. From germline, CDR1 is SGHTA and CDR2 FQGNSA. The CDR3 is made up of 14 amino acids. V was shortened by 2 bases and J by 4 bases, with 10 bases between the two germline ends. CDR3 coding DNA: TGTGCCAGCAGCTTAAAGCTCGTGCCAGATACGCAGTATTTT. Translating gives CASSLKLVPDTQYF.

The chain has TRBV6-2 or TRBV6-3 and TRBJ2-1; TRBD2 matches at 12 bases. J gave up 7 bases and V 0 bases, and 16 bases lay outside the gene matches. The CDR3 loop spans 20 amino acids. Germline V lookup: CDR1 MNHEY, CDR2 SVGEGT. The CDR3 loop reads CASSYSKTSGGPQFLNEQFF. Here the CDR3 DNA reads TGTGCCAGCAGTTACTCGAAAACTAGCGGGGGGCCCCAGTTCTTAAATGAGCAGTTCTTC.

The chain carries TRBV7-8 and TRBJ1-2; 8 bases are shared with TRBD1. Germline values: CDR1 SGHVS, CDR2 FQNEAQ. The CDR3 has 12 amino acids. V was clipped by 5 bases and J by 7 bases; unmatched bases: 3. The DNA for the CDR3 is TGTGCCAGCAGCCAAGGACAGGGTGGCTACACCTTC. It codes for CASSQGQGGYTF. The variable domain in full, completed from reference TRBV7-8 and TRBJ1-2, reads GAGVSQSPRYKVAKRGQDVALRCDPISGHVSLFWYQQALGQGPEFLTYFQNEAQLDKSGLPSDRFFAERPEGSVSTLKIQRTQQEDSAVYLCASSQGQGGYTFGSGTRLTVV.

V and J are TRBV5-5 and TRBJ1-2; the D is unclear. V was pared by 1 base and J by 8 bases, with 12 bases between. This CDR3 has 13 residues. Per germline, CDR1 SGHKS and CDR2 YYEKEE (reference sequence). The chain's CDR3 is CASSLLVGDGYTF. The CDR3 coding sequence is TGTGCCAGCAGCTTGTTGGTAGGAGACGGCTACACCTTC. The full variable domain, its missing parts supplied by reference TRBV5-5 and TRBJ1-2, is DAGVTQSPTHLIKTRGQQVTLRCSPISGHKSVSWYQQVLGQGPQFIFQYYEKEERGRGNFPDRFSARQFPNYSSELNVNALLLGDSALYLCASSLLVGDGYTFGSGTRLTVV.

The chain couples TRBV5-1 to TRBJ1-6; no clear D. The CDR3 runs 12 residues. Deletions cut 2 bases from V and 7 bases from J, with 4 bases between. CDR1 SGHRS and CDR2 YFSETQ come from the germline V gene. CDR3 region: CASSFGNSPLHF. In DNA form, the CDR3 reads TGCGCCAGCAGCTTCGGGAATTCACCCCTCCACTTT.

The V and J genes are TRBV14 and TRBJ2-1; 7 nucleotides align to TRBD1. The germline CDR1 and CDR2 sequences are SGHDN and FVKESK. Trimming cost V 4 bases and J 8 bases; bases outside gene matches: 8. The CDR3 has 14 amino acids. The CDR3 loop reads CASSPLNRGHEQFF. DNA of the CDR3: TGTGCCAGCAGCCCCCTCAACAGGGGCCATGAGCAGTTCTTC.

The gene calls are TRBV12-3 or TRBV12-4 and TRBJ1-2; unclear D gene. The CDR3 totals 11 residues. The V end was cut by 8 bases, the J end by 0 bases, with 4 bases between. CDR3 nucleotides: TGTGCCAGCTATTCTAACTATGGCTACACCTTC. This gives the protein CASYSNYGYTF.

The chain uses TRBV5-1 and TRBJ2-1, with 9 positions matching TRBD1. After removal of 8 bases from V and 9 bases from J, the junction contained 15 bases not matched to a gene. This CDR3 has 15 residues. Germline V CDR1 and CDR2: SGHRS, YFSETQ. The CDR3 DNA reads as TGCGCCAGTGATACCGGACAGGGGTTTTGGGGTGAGCAGTTCTTC. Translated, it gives CASDTGQGFWGEQFF.

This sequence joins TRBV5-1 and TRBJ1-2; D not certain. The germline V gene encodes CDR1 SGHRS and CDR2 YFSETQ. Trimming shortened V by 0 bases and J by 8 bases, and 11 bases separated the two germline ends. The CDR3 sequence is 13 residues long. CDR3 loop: CASSLDGVKGYTF. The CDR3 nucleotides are TGCGCCAGCAGCTTGGACGGGGTTAAAGGCTACACCTTC.

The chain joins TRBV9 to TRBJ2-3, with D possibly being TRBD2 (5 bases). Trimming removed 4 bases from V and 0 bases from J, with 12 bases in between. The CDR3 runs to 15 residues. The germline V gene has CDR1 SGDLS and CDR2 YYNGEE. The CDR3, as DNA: TGTGCCAGCAGCCCTGCTGGGAGAAGCACAGATACGCAGTATTTT. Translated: CASSPAGRSTDTQYF. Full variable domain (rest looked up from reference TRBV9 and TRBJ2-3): DSGVTQTPKHLITATGQRVTLRCSPRSGDLSVYWYQQSLDQGLQFLIQYYNGEERAKGNILERFSAQQFPDLHSELNLSSLELGDSALYFCASSPAGRSTDTQYFGPGTRLTVL.

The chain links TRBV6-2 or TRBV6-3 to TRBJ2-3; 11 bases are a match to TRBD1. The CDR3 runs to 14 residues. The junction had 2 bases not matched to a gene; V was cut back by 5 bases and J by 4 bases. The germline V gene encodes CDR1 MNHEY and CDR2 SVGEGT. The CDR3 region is CASSRTGGADTQYF. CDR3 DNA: TGTGCCAGCAGTCGGACAGGGGGCGCAGATACGCAGTATTTT.

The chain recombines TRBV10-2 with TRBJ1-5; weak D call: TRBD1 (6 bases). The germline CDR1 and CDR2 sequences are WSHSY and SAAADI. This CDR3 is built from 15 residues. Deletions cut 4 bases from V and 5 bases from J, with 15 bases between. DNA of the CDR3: TGCGCCAGCAGTGGGTTAGGACAGCCACATCAGCCCCAGCATTTT. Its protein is CASSGLGQPHQPQHF.

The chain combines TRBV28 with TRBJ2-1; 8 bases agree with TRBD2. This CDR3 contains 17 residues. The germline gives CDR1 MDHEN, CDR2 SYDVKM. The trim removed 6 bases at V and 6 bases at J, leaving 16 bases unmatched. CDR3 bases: TGTGCCAGCAGCCCCCCCCCGGGAGGGCCCGGGATCAATGAGCAGTTCTTC. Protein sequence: CASSPPPGGPGINEQFF.

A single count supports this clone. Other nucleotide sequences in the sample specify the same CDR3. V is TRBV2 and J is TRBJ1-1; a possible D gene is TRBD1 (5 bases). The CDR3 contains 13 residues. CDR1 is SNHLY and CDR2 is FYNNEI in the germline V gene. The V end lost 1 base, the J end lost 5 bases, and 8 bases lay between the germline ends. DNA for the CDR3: TGTGCCAGCAGTGAAGAGGGGCGAACTGAAGCTTTCTTT. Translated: CASSEEGRTEAFF.

The CDR3, as DNA: TGTGCCAGCAGCCCACTATTGCGGGGGGGGAGCACAGATACGCAGTATTTT. It translates to CASSPLLRGGSTDTQYF. The rearrangement joins TRBV7-6 to TRBJ2-3, with 9 bases identical to TRBD2. CDR3 length: 17 amino acids. Germline V gene data show CDR1 as SGHVS and CDR2 as FNYEAQ. The J segment lost 0 bases and the V segment lost 5 bases, leaving 9 bases of the junction unmatched.

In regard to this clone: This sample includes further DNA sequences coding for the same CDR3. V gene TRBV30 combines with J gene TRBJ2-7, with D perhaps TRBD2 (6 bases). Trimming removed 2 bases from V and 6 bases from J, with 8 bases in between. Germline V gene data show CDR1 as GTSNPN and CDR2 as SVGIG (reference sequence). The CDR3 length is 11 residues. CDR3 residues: CAWSWGGEQYF. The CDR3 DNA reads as TGTGCCTGGAGTTGGGGAGGCGAGCAGTACTTC.

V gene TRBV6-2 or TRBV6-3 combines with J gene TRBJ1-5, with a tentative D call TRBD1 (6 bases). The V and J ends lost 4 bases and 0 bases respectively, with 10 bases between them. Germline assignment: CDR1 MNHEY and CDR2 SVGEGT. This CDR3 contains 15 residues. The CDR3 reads CASSFRGSSNQPQHF. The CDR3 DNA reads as TGTGCCAGCAGTTTCAGGGGTTCTAGCAATCAGCCCCAGCATTTT.

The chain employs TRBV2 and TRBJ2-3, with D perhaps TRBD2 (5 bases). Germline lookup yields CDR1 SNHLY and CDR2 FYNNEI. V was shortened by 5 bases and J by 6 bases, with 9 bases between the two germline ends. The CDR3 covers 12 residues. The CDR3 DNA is TGTGCCAGCAGTTACGAGCGGGATACGCAGTATTTT. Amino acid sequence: CASSYERDTQYF.

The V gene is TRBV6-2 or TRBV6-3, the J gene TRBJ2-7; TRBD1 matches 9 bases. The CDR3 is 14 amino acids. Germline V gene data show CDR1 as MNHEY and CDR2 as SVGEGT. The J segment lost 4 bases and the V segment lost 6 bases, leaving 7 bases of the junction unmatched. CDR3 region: CASSPGQGRYEQYV. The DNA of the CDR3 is TGTGCCAGCAGCCCAGGACAGGGGAGGTACGAGCAGTACGTC.

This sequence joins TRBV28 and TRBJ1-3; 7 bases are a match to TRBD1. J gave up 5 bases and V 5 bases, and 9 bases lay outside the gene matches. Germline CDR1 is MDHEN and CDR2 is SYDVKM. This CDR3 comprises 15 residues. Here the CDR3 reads CASSRTDRERNTIYF. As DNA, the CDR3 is TGTGCCAGCAGTCGAACCGACAGGGAGAGAAACACCATATATTTT. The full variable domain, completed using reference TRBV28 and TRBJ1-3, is DVKVTQSSRYLVKRTGEKVFLECVQDMDHENMFWYRQDPGLGLRLIYFSYDVKMKEKGDIPEGYSVSREKKERFSLILESASTNQTSMYLCASSRTDRERNTIYFGEGSWLTVV.